The source of this TCR beta chain is a study of OX40 agonist ivuxolimab in advanced cancers. The germline V and J ends were trimmed by 1 base and 3 bases, with 10 bases remaining between them. Germline CDR1 and CDR2: SGHAT and FQDESV (reference sequence). The CDR3 length is 15 residues. Clones were sequenced by immunoSEQ multiplex PCR, and TCRdb holds only the in-frame ones, with some missing. The data show tens of thousands of clones, around 74% seen once. This sequence joins TRBV11-1 and TRBJ2-1; either TRBD1 or TRBD2 may fit D (5 bases each). The sequenced sample was CD4+ or CD8+ T cells sorted from blood, obtained in a trial of the OX40 agonist ivuxolimab. This sequence originates from an adult with an advanced solid tumor such as melanoma, head and neck, liver or kidney cancer. The chain's CDR3 is CASSLEGPSYNEQFF. The DNA for the CDR3 is TGTGCCAGCAGCTTAGAGGGACCGAGCTACAATGAGCAGTTCTTC.